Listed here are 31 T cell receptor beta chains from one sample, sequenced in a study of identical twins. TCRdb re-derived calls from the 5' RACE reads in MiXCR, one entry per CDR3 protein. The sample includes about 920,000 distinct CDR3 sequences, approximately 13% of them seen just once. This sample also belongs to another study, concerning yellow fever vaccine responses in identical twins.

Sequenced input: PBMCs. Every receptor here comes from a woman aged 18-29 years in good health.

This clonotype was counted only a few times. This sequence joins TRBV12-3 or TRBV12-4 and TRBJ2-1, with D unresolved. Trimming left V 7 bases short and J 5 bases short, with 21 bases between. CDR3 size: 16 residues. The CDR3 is CASTFLGGGANNEQFF. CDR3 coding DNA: TGTGCCAGCACTTTTTTAGGCGGCGGAGCGAACAATGAGCAGTTCTTC.

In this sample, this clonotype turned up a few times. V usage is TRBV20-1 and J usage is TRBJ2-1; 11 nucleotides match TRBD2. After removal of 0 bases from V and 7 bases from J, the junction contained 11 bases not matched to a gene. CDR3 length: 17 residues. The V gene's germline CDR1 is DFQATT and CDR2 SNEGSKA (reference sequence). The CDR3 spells CSARDPRLAGPDNEQFF. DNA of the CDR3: TGCAGTGCTAGAGACCCGAGACTAGCGGGACCCGATAATGAGCAGTTCTTC.

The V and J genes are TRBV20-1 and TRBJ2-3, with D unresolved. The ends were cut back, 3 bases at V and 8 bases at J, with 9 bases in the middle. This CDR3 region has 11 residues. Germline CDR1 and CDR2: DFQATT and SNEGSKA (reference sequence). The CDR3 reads CSASVQATQYF. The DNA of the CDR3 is TGCAGTGCTAGTGTCCAGGCTACGCAGTATTTT.

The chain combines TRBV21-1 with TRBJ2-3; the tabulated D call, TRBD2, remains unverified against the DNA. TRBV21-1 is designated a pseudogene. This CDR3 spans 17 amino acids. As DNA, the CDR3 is TGTGCCAGCAGCAAAGTGACAGCGGGGGGCCTCACAGATACGCAGTATTTT. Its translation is CASSKVTAGGLTDTQYF.

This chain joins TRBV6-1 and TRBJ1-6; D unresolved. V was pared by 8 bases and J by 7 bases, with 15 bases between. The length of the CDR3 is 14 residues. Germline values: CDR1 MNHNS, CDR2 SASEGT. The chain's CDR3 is CASGNYVGNSPLHF. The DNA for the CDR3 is TGTGCCAGCGGCAATTATGTAGGGAATTCACCCCTCCACTTT.

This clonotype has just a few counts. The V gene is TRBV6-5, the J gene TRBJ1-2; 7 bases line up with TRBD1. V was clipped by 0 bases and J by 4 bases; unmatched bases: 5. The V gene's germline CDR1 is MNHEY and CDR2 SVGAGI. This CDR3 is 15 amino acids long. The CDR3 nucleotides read TGTGCCAGCAGTTACTCGTCGCAGGGGGGCTATGGCTACACCTTC. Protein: CASSYSSQGGYGYTF.

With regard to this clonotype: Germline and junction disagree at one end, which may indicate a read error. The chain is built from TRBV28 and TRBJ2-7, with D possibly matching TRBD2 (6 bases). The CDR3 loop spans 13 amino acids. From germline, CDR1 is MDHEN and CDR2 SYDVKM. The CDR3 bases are TGTCCCAGCACCCCTCCCGGGACTTACGAGCAGTACTTC. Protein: CPSTPPGTYEQYF.

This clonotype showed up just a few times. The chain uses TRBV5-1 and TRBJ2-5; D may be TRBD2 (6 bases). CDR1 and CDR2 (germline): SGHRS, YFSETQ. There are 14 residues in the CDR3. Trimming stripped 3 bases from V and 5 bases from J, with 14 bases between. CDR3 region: CASSWSLGGETQYF. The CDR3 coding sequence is TGCGCCAGCAGCTGGTCCCTCGGAGGGGAGACCCAGTACTTC.

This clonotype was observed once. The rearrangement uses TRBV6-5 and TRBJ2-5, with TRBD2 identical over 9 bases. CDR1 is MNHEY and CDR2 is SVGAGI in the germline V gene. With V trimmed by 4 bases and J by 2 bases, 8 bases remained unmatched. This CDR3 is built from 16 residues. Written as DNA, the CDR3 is TGTGCCAGCAGTTTCTTTCCTAGCGGGGTTCAAGAGACCCAGTACTTC. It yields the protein CASSFFPSGVQETQYF.

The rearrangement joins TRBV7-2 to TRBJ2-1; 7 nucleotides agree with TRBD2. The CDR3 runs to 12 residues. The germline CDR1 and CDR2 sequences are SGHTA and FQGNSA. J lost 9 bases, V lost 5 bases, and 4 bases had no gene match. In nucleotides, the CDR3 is TGTGCCAGCAGCCGGGAGGTTCCTGAGCAGTTCTTC. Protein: CASSREVPEQFF. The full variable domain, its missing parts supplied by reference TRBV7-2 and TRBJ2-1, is GAGVSQSPSNKVTEKGKDVELRCDPISGHTALYWYRQSLGQGLEFLIYFQGNSAPDKSGLPSDRFSAERTGGSVSTLTIQRTQQEDSAVYLCASSREVPEQFFGPGTRLTVL.

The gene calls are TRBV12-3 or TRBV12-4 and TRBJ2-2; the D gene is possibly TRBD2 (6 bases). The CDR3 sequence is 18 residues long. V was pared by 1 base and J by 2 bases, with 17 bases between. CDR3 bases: TGTGCCAGCAGTTTAGGTCTCTACGGGGGAGGAAACACCGGGGAGCTGTTTTTT. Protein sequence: CASSLGLYGGGNTGELFF.

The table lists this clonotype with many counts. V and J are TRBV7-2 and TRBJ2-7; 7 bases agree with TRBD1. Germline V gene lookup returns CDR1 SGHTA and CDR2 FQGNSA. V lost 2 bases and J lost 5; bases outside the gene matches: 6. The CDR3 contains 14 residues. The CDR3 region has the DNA TGTGCCAGCAGCTTAAAAGGGGGCAAGAACGAGCAGTACTTC. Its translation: CASSLKGGKNEQYF. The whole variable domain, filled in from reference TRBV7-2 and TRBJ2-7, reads GAGVSQSPSNKVTEKGKDVELRCDPISGHTALYWYRQSLGQGLEFLIYFQGNSAPDKSGLPSDRFSAERTGGSVSTLTIQRTQQEDSAVYLCASSLKGGKNEQYFGPGTRLTVT.

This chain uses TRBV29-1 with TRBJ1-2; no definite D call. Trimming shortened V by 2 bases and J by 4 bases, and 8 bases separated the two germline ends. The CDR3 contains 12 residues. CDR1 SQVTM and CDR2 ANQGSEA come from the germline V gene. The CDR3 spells CSVERIGYGYTF. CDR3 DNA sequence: TGCAGCGTTGAAAGGATAGGCTATGGCTACACCTTC. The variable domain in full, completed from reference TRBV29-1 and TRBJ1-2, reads SAVISQKPSRDICQRGTSLTIQCQVDSQVTMMFWYRQQPGQSLTLIATANQGSEATYESGFVIDKFPISRPNLTFSTLTVSNMSPEDSSIYLCSVERIGYGYTFGSGTRLTVV.

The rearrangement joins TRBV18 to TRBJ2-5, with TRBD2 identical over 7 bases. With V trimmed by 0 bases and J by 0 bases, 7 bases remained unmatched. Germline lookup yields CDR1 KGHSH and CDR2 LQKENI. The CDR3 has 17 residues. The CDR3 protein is CASSPPWSGNNQETQYF. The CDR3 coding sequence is TGTGCCAGCTCACCACCGTGGAGCGGGAATAACCAAGAGACCCAGTACTTC.

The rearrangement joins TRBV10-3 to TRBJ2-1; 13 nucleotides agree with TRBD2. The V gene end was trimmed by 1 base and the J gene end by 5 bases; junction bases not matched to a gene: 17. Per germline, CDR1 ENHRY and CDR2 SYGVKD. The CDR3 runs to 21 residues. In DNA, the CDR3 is TGTGCCATCAGTGAGTTTTGGGGCGGACTAGCGGGAGAGGAGGGCGACAATGAGCAGTTCTTC. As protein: CAISEFWGGLAGEEGDNEQFF.

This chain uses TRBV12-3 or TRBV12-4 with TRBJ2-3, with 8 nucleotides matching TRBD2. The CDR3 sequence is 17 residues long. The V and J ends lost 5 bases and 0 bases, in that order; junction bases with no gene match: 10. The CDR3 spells CASSRVYGGASTDTQYF. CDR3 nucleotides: TGTGCCAGCAGTCGGGTATACGGGGGGGCGAGCACAGATACGCAGTATTTT.

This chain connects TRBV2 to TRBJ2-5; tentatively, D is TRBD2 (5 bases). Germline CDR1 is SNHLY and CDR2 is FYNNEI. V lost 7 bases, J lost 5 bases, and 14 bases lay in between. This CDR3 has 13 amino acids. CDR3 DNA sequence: TGTGCCAGCAACGGTCGGGATCGTGAGACCCAGTACTTC. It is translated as CASNGRDRETQYF.

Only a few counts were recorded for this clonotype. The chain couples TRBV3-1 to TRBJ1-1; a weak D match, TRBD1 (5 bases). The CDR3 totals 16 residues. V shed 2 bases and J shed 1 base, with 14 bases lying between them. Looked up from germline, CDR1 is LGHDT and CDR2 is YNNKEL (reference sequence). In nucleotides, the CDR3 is TGTGCCAGCAGCCAAAGTTCTCCAGGGTCGAACACTGAAGCTTTCTTT. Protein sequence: CASSQSSPGSNTEAFF.

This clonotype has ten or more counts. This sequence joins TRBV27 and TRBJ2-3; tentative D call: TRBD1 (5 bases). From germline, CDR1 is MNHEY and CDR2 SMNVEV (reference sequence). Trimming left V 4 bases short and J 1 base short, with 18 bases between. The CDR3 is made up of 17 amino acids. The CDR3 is CASSSPPPGYGTDTQYF. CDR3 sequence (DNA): TGTGCCAGCAGTTCCCCCCCCCCAGGGTACGGCACAGATACGCAGTATTTT.

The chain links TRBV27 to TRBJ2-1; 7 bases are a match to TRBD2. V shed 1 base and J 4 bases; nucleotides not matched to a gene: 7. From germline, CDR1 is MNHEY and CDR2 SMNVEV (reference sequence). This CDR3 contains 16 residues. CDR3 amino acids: CASSLWASGAYNEQFF. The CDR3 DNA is TGTGCCAGCAGTTTATGGGCCAGCGGGGCATACAATGAGCAGTTCTTC.

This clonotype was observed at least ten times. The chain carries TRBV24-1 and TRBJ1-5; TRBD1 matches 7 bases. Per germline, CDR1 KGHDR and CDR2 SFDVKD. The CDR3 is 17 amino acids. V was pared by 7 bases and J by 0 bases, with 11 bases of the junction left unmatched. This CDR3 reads CATRSGFGQASNQPQHF. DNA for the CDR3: TGTGCCACCAGAAGCGGCTTCGGACAGGCTAGCAATCAGCCCCAGCATTTT.

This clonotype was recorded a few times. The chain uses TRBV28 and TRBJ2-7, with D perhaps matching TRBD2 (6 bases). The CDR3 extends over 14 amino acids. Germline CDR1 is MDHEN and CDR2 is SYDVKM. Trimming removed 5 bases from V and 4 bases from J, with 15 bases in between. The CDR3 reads CASSPGDSKYEQYV. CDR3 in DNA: TGTGCCAGCAGTCCGGGGGACTCCAAATACGAGCAGTACGTC.

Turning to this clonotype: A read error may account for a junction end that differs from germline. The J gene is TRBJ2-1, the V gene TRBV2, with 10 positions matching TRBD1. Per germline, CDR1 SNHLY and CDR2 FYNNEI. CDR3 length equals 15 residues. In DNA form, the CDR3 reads TGTGCCGGCAGTGACGGGACAGGGGTTACGGTTGAGCAGTTCTTC. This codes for CAGSDGTGVTVEQFF.

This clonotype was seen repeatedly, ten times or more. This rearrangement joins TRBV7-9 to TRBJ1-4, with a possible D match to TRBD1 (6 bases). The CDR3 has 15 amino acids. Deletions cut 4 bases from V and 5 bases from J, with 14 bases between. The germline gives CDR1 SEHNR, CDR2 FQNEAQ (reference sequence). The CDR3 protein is CASSSPGQGNEKLFF. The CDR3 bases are TGTGCCAGCAGCTCCCCGGGACAAGGGAATGAAAAACTGTTTTTT.

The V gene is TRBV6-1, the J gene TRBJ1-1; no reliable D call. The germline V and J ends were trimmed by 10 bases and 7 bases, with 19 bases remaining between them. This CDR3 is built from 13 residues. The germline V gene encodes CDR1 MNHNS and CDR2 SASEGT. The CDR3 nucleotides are TGTGCCACCCCCGGGTTGATTGGCGGTGAAGCTTTCTTT. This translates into CATPGLIGGEAFF.

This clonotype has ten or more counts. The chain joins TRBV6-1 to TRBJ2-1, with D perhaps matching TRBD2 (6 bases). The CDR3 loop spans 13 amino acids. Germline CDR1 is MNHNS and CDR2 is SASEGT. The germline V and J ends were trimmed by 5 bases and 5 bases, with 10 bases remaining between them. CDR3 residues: CASSPWRDNEQFF. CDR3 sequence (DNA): TGTGCCAGCAGTCCTTGGAGGGACAATGAGCAGTTCTTC.

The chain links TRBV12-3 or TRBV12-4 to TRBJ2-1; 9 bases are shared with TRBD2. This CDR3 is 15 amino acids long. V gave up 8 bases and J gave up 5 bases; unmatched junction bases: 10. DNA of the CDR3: TGTGCCAGCGGGCCCCCGACTAGCGGTGACAATGAGCAGTTCTTC. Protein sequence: CASGPPTSGDNEQFF.

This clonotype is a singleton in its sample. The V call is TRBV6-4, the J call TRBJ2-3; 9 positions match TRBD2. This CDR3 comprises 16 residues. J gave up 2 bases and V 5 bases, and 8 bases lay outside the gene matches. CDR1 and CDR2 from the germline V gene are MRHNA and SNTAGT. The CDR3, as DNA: TGTGCCAGCAGTAAACAGAGCGGGGGGATCACAGATACGCAGTATTTT. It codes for CASSKQSGGITDTQYF.

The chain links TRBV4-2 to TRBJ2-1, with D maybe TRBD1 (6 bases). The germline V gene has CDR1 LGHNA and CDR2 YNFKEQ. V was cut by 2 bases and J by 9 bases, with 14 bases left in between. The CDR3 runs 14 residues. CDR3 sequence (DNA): TGTGCCAGCAGCCAACAACCAGGGGACGGTGAGCAGTTCTTC. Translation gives CASSQQPGDGEQFF.

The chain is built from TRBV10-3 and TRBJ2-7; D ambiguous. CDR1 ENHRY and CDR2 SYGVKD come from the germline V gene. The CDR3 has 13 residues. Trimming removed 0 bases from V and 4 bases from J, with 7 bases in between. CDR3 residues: CAISESVGYEQYF. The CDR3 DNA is TGTGCCATCAGTGAGTCGGTTGGGTACGAGCAGTACTTC.

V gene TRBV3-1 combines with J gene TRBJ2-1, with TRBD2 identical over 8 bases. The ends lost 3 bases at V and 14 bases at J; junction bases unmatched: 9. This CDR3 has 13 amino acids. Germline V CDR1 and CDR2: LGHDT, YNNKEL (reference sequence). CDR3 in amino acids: CASSQTGGFVKFF. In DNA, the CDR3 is TGTGCCAGCAGCCAGACGGGAGGGTTTGTAAAGTTCTTC.